The entry below gives a single TCR beta chain sequence along with its context. As originally analysed: Amplification of reference gene primers provided the estimated nucleated cell counts. Libraries were prepared by immunoSEQ multiplex PCR; TCRdb keeps only in-frame clonotypes and omits some of them. The DNA gave D and trimming, while V, J and clone size come from that table. This repertoire shows under 250,000 clones, 80% to 85% found once; its top ten account for about 4.5%. The sample belongs to a study of blood T cell repertoires in COVID-19. The germline CDR1 and CDR2 sequences are SGHRS and YFSETQ. Germline trimming cut 0 bases from V and 2 bases from J; bases unmatched to any gene: 3. This CDR3 region has 15 residues.

The sequenced sample consisted of peripheral blood. The chain uses TRBV5-1 and TRBJ2-3; TRBD2 matches at 7 bases. This receptor was taken from a man in his fifties or sixties with active or convalescent COVID-19. The CDR3 sequence: CASSLGGGTTDTQYF. CDR3 nucleotide sequence: TGCGCCAGCAGCTTGGGCGGGGGAACCACAGATACGCAGTATTTT. The whole variable domain, remainder taken from reference TRBV5-1 and TRBJ2-3, is KAGVTQTPRYLIKTRGQQVTLSCSPISGHRSVSWYQQTPGQGLQFLFEYFSETQRNKGNFPGRFSGRQFSNSRSEMNVSTLELGDSALYLCASSLGGGTTDTQYFGPGTRLTVL.